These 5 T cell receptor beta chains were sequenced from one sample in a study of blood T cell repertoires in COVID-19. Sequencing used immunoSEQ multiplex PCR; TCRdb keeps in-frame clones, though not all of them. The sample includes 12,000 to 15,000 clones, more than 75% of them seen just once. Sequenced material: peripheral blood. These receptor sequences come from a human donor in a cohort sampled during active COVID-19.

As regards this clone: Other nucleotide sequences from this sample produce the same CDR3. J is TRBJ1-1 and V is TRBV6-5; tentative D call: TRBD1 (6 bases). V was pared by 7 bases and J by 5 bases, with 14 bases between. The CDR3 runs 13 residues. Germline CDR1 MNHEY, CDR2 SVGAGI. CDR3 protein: CASTLRGATEAFF. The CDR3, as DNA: TGTGCCAGCACTCTGCGGGGGGCGACTGAAGCTTTCTTT.

The CDR3 coding sequence is TGTGCCAGCAGCTCCCGTTCTAGCGCGTCCTACGAGCAGTACTTC. Translation gives CASSSRSSASYEQYF. V usage is TRBV5-4 and J usage is TRBJ2-7; maybe TRBD2 (6 bases). The CDR3 totals 15 residues. From germline, CDR1 is SGHNT and CDR2 YYREEE (reference sequence). The V gene lost 3 bases and the J gene lost 1 base, with 14 bases spanning the gap. The whole variable domain, filled in from reference TRBV5-4 and TRBJ2-7, reads ETGVTQSPTHLIKTRGQQVTLRCSSQSGHNTVSWYQQALGQGPQFIFQYYREEENGRGNFPPRFSGLQFPNYSSELNVNALELDDSALYLCASSSRSSASYEQYFGPGTRLTVT.

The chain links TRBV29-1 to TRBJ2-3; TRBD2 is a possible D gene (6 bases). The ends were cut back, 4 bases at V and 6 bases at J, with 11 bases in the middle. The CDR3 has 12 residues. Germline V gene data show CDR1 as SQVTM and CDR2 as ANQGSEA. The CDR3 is CSVGGRSDTQYF. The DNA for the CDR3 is TGCAGCGTTGGGGGGAGGAGCGATACGCAGTATTTT.

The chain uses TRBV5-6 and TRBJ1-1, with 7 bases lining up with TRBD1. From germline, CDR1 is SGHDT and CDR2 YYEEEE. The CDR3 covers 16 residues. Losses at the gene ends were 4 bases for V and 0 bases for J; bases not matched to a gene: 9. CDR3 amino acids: CASSIQGPILNTEAFF. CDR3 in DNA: TGTGCCAGCAGCATACAGGGGCCCATTTTGAACACTGAAGCTTTCTTT. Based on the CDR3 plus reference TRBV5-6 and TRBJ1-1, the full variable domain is DAGVTQSPTHLIKTRGQQVTLRCSPKSGHDTVSWYQQALGQGPQFIFQYYEEEERQRGNFPDRFSGHQFPNYSSELNVNALLLGDSALYLCASSIQGPILNTEAFFGQGTRLTVV.

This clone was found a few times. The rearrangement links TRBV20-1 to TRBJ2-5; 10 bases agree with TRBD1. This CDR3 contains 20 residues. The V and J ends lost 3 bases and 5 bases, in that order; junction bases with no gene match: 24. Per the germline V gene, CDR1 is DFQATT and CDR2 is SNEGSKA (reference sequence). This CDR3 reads CSASGTGEDVRVFQIETQYF. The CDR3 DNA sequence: TGCAGTGCTAGTGGGACAGGGGAGGACGTGAGGGTTTTCCAAATCGAGACCCAGTACTTC.